The 31 T cell receptor beta chains below were found in one sample sequenced in a study of T cell responses to AZD1222 COVID-19 vaccine. Assay used: immunoSEQ multiplex PCR; TCRdb lists only in-frame clones, some missing. The sample records around 70,000 clones, roughly 85% being singletons. The material sequenced was peripheral blood, taken 28 days after the second AZD1222 dose. The receptor set was obtained from an adult who received the AZD1222 COVID-19 vaccine.

The chain couples TRBV9 to TRBJ2-5, with 8 positions matching TRBD1. The CDR3 is 18 residues long. V dropped 3 bases and J dropped 1; count of bases not matched to a gene: 14. Germline V gene data show CDR1 as SGDLS and CDR2 as YYNGEE. CDR3 sequence reads: CASSAPRVGQGGQETQYF. The CDR3 DNA is TGTGCCAGCAGCGCCCCCCGGGTAGGACAGGGTGGCCAAGAGACCCAGTACTTC. Full variable domain (remainder filled in from reference TRBV9 and TRBJ2-5): DSGVTQTPKHLITATGQRVTLRCSPRSGDLSVYWYQQSLDQGLQFLIQYYNGEERAKGNILERFSAQQFPDLHSELNLSSLELGDSALYFCASSAPRVGQGGQETQYFGPGTRLLVL.

The genes are TRBV5-1 and TRBJ1-5; the D is unclear. The CDR3 length is 16 residues. Trimming shortened V by 0 bases and J by 0 bases, and 10 bases separated the two germline ends. From germline, CDR1 is SGHRS and CDR2 YFSETQ. The CDR3: CASSLGVRDSNQPQHF. CDR3 DNA: TGCGCCAGCAGCTTGGGGGTTAGGGATAGCAATCAGCCCCAGCATTTT.

With regard to this clone: Germline is not matched at one junction end, which may reflect a read error. The chain combines TRBV29-1 with TRBJ1-2; D may be TRBD1 (5 bases). CDR1 is SQVTM, CDR2 ANQGSEA, per germline. This CDR3 region has 11 residues. CDR3 bases: TGCAGCGTTGAGTCAGCCAGCTTCCAGGGCTTC. It is translated as CSVESASFQGF. The whole variable domain, remainder taken from reference TRBV29-1 and TRBJ1-2, is SAVISQKPSRDICQRGTSLTIQCQVDSQVTMMFWYRQQPGQSLTLIATANQGSEATYESGFVIDKFPISRPNLTFSTLTVSNMSPEDSSIYLCSVESASFQGFGSGTRLTVV.

CDR3 in amino acids: CASSLGTATNEKLFF. Written as DNA, the CDR3 is TGTGCCAGCAGCTTAGGGACCGCCACTAATGAAAAACTGTTTTTT. The V and J genes are TRBV7-2 and TRBJ1-4; no firm D call. Trimming cost V 1 base and J 2 bases, with 8 bases left between them. Germline V gene lookup returns CDR1 SGHTA and CDR2 FQGNSA. This CDR3 spans 15 amino acids.

The chain links TRBV19 to TRBJ2-1; 9 bases align to TRBD2. After removal of 5 bases from V and 5 bases from J, the junction contained 4 bases not matched to a gene. The CDR3 has 14 residues. Germline CDR1 and CDR2: LNHDA and SQIVND (reference sequence). The CDR3 DNA is TGTGCCAGTAGTCGACGGACTAGCGACAATGAGCAGTTCTTC. Amino acids: CASSRRTSDNEQFF.

This chain links TRBV3-1 (or the pseudogene TRBV3-2) with TRBJ2-1, with 7 bases fitting TRBD2. The V and J ends lost 3 bases and 6 bases, in that order; junction bases with no gene match: 8. The CDR3 runs 15 residues. Germline values: CDR1 LGHDT, CDR2 YNNKEL (reference sequence). DNA of the CDR3: TGTGCCAGCAGCCAGCGACTAGCATCCCCCAATGAGCAGTTCTTC. Its translation: CASSQRLASPNEQFF.

V and J are TRBV6-1 and TRBJ2-7, with 10 positions matching TRBD1. The CDR3 is made up of 16 amino acids. V trimming: 0 bases; J trimming: 5 bases; junction bases outside the gene matches: 7. Germline CDR1 and CDR2: MNHNS and SASEGT. The DNA of the CDR3 is TGTGCCAGCAGTGAAGCATTGGGACAGGGGCTGAACGAGCAGTACTTC. It specifies CASSEALGQGLNEQYF.

The chain joins TRBV7-3 to TRBJ2-3; TRBD2 agrees at 10 bases. Losses at the gene ends were 5 bases for V and 6 bases for J; bases not matched to a gene: 5. The CDR3 runs 14 residues. The germline gives CDR1 SGHTA, CDR2 FQGTGA. CDR3 protein: CASSQTSGLDTQYF. CDR3 in DNA: TGTGCCAGCAGCCAGACTAGCGGGCTTGATACGCAGTATTTT.

This rearrangement joins TRBV7-9 to TRBJ2-3, with D maybe TRBD2 (6 bases). Per germline, CDR1 SEHNR and CDR2 FQNEAQ (reference sequence). The CDR3 runs 16 residues. Trimming shortened V by 10 bases and J by 5 bases, and 25 bases separated the two germline ends. The CDR3 region has the DNA TGTGCCACCGAACACTTAGGTGGACTACGGGAAGATACGCAGTATTTT. It specifies CATEHLGGLREDTQYF.

V gene TRBV7-9 combines with J gene TRBJ2-7, with 13 bases that match TRBD2. Germline CDR1 reads SEHNR; CDR2 reads FQNEAQ (reference sequence). The trim removed 3 bases at V and 1 base at J, leaving 6 bases unmatched. The length of the CDR3 is 17 residues. The CDR3 is CASSLSGTSGTSYEQYF. Here the CDR3 DNA reads TGTGCCAGCAGCTTGTCCGGGACTAGCGGGACTTCCTACGAGCAGTACTTC.

The V and J genes are TRBV18 and TRBJ1-1, with D unresolved. V lost 2 bases and J 3 bases, leaving 13 bases between the germline ends. CDR1 KGHSH and CDR2 LQKENI come from the germline V gene. The CDR3 is made up of 15 amino acids. The DNA of the CDR3 is TGTGCCAGCTCACCATTCGAGGGCGCCGACACTGAAGCTTTCTTT. Residues: CASSPFEGADTEAFF.

The V gene is TRBV4-3, the J gene TRBJ1-5; the D is unclear. Trimming pared 0 bases from V and 7 bases from J, leaving 7 bases between. The CDR3 is 13 residues long. Germline loops: CDR1 LGHNA, CDR2 YSLEER. The CDR3 here is CASSQDGEQPQHF. The DNA for the CDR3 is TGCGCCAGCAGCCAAGACGGGGAACAGCCCCAGCATTTT.

This clone has just a few counts. The chain joins TRBV6-5 to TRBJ1-6; the D gene is possibly TRBD1 (5 bases). Germline V gene data show CDR1 as MNHEY and CDR2 as SVGAGI. The germline V and J ends were trimmed by 2 bases and 9 bases, with 11 bases remaining between them. This CDR3 has 14 residues. CDR3 nucleotide sequence: TGTGCCAGCAGTTACGTGGGGGGAACTTCACCCCTCCACTTT. Encoded protein: CASSYVGGTSPLHF.

The chain uses TRBV28 and TRBJ2-7; no firm D call. Trimming took 3 bases from V and 0 from J, leaving 9 bases between them. The length of the CDR3 is 14 residues. Germline lookup yields CDR1 MDHEN and CDR2 SYDVKM. The chain's CDR3 is CASSLPQTSYEQYF. The CDR3 DNA is TGTGCCAGCAGTTTGCCCCAGACCTCCTACGAGCAGTACTTC.

V gene TRBV9 combines with J gene TRBJ2-2; TRBD1 or TRBD2 may be the D gene (5 bases each). Trimming took 3 bases from V and 1 from J, leaving 13 bases between them. Germline CDR1 reads SGDLS; CDR2 reads YYNGEE. CDR3 length equals 16 residues. The CDR3: CASSAGWGMNTGELFF. CDR3 sequence (DNA): TGTGCCAGCAGCGCCGGGTGGGGGATGAACACCGGGGAGCTGTTTTTT.

The genes are TRBV6-5 and TRBJ1-5; 7 bases map to TRBD1. The V and J ends lost 0 bases and 11 bases, in that order; junction bases with no gene match: 10. CDR1 and CDR2 (germline): MNHEY, SVGAGI. The CDR3 has 15 residues. The CDR3 is CASSYSTGPGWAQHF. The CDR3 nucleotides are TGTGCCAGCAGTTACTCGACAGGGCCCGGGTGGGCCCAGCATTTT.

The V and J genes are TRBV27 and TRBJ2-2; tentatively, D is TRBD2 (6 bases). The CDR3 covers 15 residues. Trimming removed 6 bases at V and 2 bases at J, with 13 bases between. Germline values: CDR1 MNHEY, CDR2 SMNVEV (reference sequence). The CDR3 coding sequence is TGTGCCAGCAGCCCGGGACTGCAAAACACCGGGGAGCTGTTTTTT. Translating gives CASSPGLQNTGELFF.

This clone was seen more than once but under ten times. The gene calls are TRBV12-3 or TRBV12-4 and TRBJ1-1; perhaps TRBD1 as D (5 bases). Trimming took 3 bases from V and 10 from J, leaving 12 bases between them. The CDR3 loop spans 12 amino acids. The CDR3 nucleotides read TGTGCCAGCAGTTTTGCAGGGACGGCAGCTTTCTTT. Translation: CASSFAGTAAFF.

The chain uses TRBV9 and TRBJ2-1, with D hard to call. Trimming cost V 3 bases and J 2 bases, with 9 bases left between them. Germline CDR1 and CDR2: SGDLS and YYNGEE. This CDR3 spans 14 amino acids. CDR3 DNA sequence: TGTGCCAGCAGCGCAGCTGGGGCCTACAATGAGCAGTTCTTC. Amino acids: CASSAAGAYNEQFF. Looking up the rest from reference TRBV9 and TRBJ2-1 gives the full variable domain: DSGVTQTPKHLITATGQRVTLRCSPRSGDLSVYWYQQSLDQGLQFLIQYYNGEERAKGNILERFSAQQFPDLHSELNLSSLELGDSALYFCASSAAGAYNEQFFGPGTRLTVL.

Only a few counts were recorded for this clone. For the CDR3, the DNA is TGTGCCAGCAGCCCCGAGCTAGCTTCCCTGGGCACCGGGGAGCTGTTTTTT. It translates to CASSPELASLGTGELFF. The chain couples TRBV7-6 to TRBJ2-2, with D possibly matching TRBD2 (5 bases). CDR1 is SGHVS, CDR2 FNYEAQ, per germline. V was shortened by 5 bases and J by 4 bases, with 20 bases between the two germline ends. CDR3 length: 17 amino acids.

The chain is built from TRBV2 and TRBJ1-4, with TRBD1 as a possible D gene (5 bases). Trimming left V 6 bases short and J 1 base short, with 27 bases between. The germline V gene has CDR1 SNHLY and CDR2 FYNNEI. This CDR3 comprises 20 residues. The CDR3 DNA is TGTGCCAGCAGCGAAAGCCGTTTAGGGCAGGGAGGTAGAACTAATGAAAAACTGTTTTTT. It translates to CASSESRLGQGGRTNEKLFF.

This chain links TRBV6-2 or TRBV6-3 with TRBJ1-2; D is unresolved. Trimming stripped 2 bases from V and 6 bases from J, with 10 bases between. This CDR3 contains 13 residues. Germline CDR1 MNHEY, CDR2 SVGEGT. DNA of the CDR3: TGTGCCAGCAGTTACGGTTCTGGAGATGGCTACACCTTC. Protein product: CASSYGSGDGYTF.

The table lists this clone with a count of one. This chain joins TRBV7-2 and TRBJ1-1, with D uncertain. Looked up from germline, CDR1 is SGHTA and CDR2 is FQGNSA. Between the trimmed V and J ends, which lost 2 bases and 1 base, there was a span of 11 bases. This CDR3 is built from 15 residues. The CDR3 bases are TGTGCCAGCAGCTTATATTCCCCAAAGAACACTGAAGCTTTCTTT. Translating gives CASSLYSPKNTEAFF.

The chain recombines TRBV20-1 with TRBJ2-1; D gene uncertain. Germline V gives CDR1 DFQATT, CDR2 SNEGSKA (reference sequence). Trimming removed 6 bases at V and 6 bases at J, with 9 bases between. The CDR3 is 11 amino acids. CDR3 sequence: CSALIVNEQFF. CDR3 nucleotide sequence: TGCAGTGCCTTGATCGTCAATGAGCAGTTCTTC.

This clone occurred once. The rearrangement joins TRBV20-1 to TRBJ2-5; D ambiguous. The CDR3 has 11 residues. Germline CDR1 reads DFQATT; CDR2 reads SNEGSKA (reference sequence). V was pared by 0 bases and J by 5 bases, with 4 bases between. The CDR3 DNA follows: TGCAGTGCTAGAGATTGGGAGACCCAGTACTTC. It specifies CSARDWETQYF.

In the case of this clone: The sample contains more than one DNA sequence encoding this CDR3. This rearrangement joins TRBV6-5 to TRBJ1-6; TRBD1 might be the D (5 bases). The CDR3 length is 14 residues. CDR1 is MNHEY, CDR2 SVGAGI, per germline. V lost 2 bases and J 7 bases, leaving 9 bases between the germline ends. In nucleotides, the CDR3 is TGTGCCAGCAGTTACGGGGGGTCCAATTCACCCCTCCACTTT. The encoded protein is CASSYGGSNSPLHF.

The chain combines TRBV4-2 with TRBJ1-2, with 7 bases matching TRBD1. Trimming removed 5 bases from V and 8 bases from J; junction bases left unmatched: 8. Germline V gene lookup returns CDR1 LGHNA and CDR2 YNFKEQ. The CDR3 totals 13 residues. The CDR3 DNA reads TGTGCCAGCAGCATCGACAGGGCGAGAGGCTACACCTTC. The encoded protein is CASSIDRARGYTF.

This chain joins TRBV7-9 and TRBJ1-2; D uncertain. CDR3 length: 14 residues. Germline CDR1 and CDR2: SEHNR and FQNEAQ (reference sequence). Trimming took off 6 bases at V and 3 bases at J, with 14 bases between the two ends. The CDR3 protein is CASSLGHMDYGYTF. The CDR3 DNA reads as TGTGCCAGCAGTTTGGGCCATATGGACTATGGCTACACCTTC.

The gene calls are TRBV9 and TRBJ2-5, with TRBD1 identical over 9 bases. After removal of 3 bases from V and 5 bases from J, the junction contained 11 bases not matched to a gene. The CDR3 runs to 16 residues. Germline CDR1 reads SGDLS; CDR2 reads YYNGEE. Here the CDR3 reads CASSEGQGYVGETQYF. CDR3 coding DNA: TGTGCCAGCAGCGAGGGACAGGGATATGTGGGGGAGACCCAGTACTTC.

V and J are TRBV9 and TRBJ2-5; no definite D call. Trimming cost V 0 bases and J 5 bases, with 2 bases left between them. Germline V gene sequence: CDR1 SGDLS, CDR2 YYNGEE. CDR3 length: 11 amino acids. DNA for the CDR3: TGTGCCAGCAGCGTAGTGGAGACCCAGTACTTC. Protein product: CASSVVETQYF.

The chain is built from TRBV7-2 and TRBJ1-5; D gene unclear. V gave up 4 bases and J gave up 4 bases, with 5 bases separating them. The CDR3 has 12 residues. The germline V gene has CDR1 SGHTA and CDR2 FQGNSA. CDR3: CASSYPNQPQHF. The CDR3 bases are TGTGCCAGCAGCTACCCGAATCAGCCCCAGCATTTT.